A selection of T cell receptor beta chains follows, all from one sample in a study of vaccination effects on CD4 cells after COVID-19. The method was immunoSEQ multiplex PCR; TCRdb's version includes in-frame clones alone and lacks a portion of them. Of approximately 57,000 clones listed, around 84% are singletons. Their antigens are not known. Specimen: CD4+ T cells from PBMCs cultured without peptide, collected after COVID-19 vaccination. The receptors here all came from a human donor who received a COVID-19 vaccine. Both conserved end residues are part of each CDR3. The D gene is left open where the match is weak. Part of the rows lack a size; the others show once, few, many or a class for expanded clones.

cdr3_length	j_call	clone_size	d_call	v_call	cdr3_aa	cdr3_nt
15	TRBJ1-3	-	-	TRBV6-2/TRBV6-3	CASSYGGIGGNTIYF	TGTGCCAGCAGTTACGGGGGAATCGGTGGAAACACCATATATTTT
14	TRBJ1-3	-	-	TRBV30	CAWSVQGAGNTIYF	TGTGCCTGGAGTGTTCAAGGAGCCGGAAACACCATATATTTT
16	TRBJ2-7	-	-	TRBV27	CASRPPGTGYSHEQYF	TGTGCCAGCAGACCTCCCGGGACGGGCTACTCCCACGAGCAGTACTTC
12	TRBJ2-1	-	-	TRBV7-2	CASSSQDNEQFF	TGTGCCAGCAGCTCACAAGACAATGAGCAGTTCTTC
12	TRBJ1-4	-	-	TRBV2	CASRERGGKLFF	TGTGCCAGCAGGGAACGGGGGGGAAAACTGTTTTTT
14	TRBJ2-4	-	-	TRBV2	CASSPPPGGNIQYF	TGTGCCAGCAGTCCCCCCCCAGGGGGGAACATTCAGTACTTC
14	TRBJ2-1	once	TRBD2	TRBV5-1	CASRRTSAENEQFF	TGCGCCAGCAGACGTACTAGCGCGGAGAATGAGCAGTTCTTC
16	TRBJ2-1	-	-	TRBV9	CASSVQAGSSHNEQFF	TGTGCCAGCAGCGTACAAGCCGGGAGCTCCCACAATGAGCAGTTCTTC
14	TRBJ2-3	-	TRBD1	TRBV2	CASSEDRSTDTQYF	TGTGCCAGCAGTGAGGACAGGAGCACAGATACGCAGTATTTT
14	TRBJ1-1	-	TRBD1	TRBV30	CAWTLGTVNTEAFF	TGTGCCTGGACGTTGGGGACAGTTAACACTGAAGCTTTCTTT
16	TRBJ2-1	-	-	TRBV4-1	CASSQEGRGGDNEQFF	TGCGCCAGCAGCCAAGAAGGGAGGGGGGGCGACAATGAGCAGTTCTTC
14	TRBJ2-7	once	TRBD1	TRBV11-1	CASSRDRGSYEQYF	TGTGCCAGCAGCCGGGACAGGGGGTCCTACGAGCAGTACTTC
16	TRBJ2-1	-	-	TRBV3-1/TRBV3-2	CASSQWGSGSYNEQFF	TGTGCCAGCAGCCAGTGGGGTAGCGGATCCTACAATGAGCAGTTCTTC
13	TRBJ2-5	-	TRBD1	TRBV5-1	CASSRTGEETQYF	TGCGCCAGCAGCCGTACAGGGGAGGAGACCCAGTACTTC
12	TRBJ1-2	-	-	TRBV11-2	CASSLGRVGYTF	TGTGCCAGCAGCTTAGGTAGGGTCGGCTACACCTTC
15	TRBJ1-1	-	-	TRBV7-8	CASSFPAAANTEAFF	TGTGCCAGCAGCTTCCCAGCCGCAGCAAACACTGAAGCTTTCTTT
16	TRBJ1-1	-	TRBD1	TRBV4-3	CASSTAPQGLNTEAFF	TGCGCCAGCAGCACGGCTCCACAGGGGCTGAACACTGAAGCTTTCTTT
15	TRBJ1-6	-	-	TRBV28	CASSLLATTDSPLHF	TGTGCCAGCAGTTTATTGGCCACCACGGATTCACCCCTCCACTTT
16	TRBJ1-5	few	TRBD1	TRBV27	CASSLLGQGGNQPQHF	TGTGCCAGCAGTTTACTAGGACAGGGCGGCAATCAGCCCCAGCATTTT
14	TRBJ1-1	once	TRBD1	TRBV5-5	CASSLTGGRTEAFF	TGTGCCAGCAGCTTGACAGGGGGACGCACTGAAGCTTTCTTT
19	TRBJ2-1	-	TRBD2	TRBV18	CASSQPTSGSLRSYNEQFF	TGTGCCAGCTCACAACCGACTAGCGGGAGCCTCCGCTCCTACAATGAGCAGTTCTTC
15	TRBJ2-3	-	TRBD1	TRBV6-5	CASSTTRTGADTQYF	TGTGCCAGCAGCACTACCAGAACAGGGGCAGATACGCAGTATTTT
14	TRBJ1-5	-	-	TRBV7-9	CASSSDTFNQPQHF	TGTGCCAGCAGCTCCGACACCTTTAATCAGCCCCAGCATTTT